The following is a T cell receptor beta chain sequence with its context. The antigen is not known. The data belong to a study of OX40 agonist ivuxolimab in advanced cancers. As for the study in general: People in dose escalation had one of these cancers: hepatocellular carcinoma, melanoma, renal cell or head and neck cancer. Broader study findings: There were, on average, more expanded clones in CD8+ T cells than in CD4+. CD4+ and CD8+ blood T cells expanded clonally by week 6 at 0.1 to 3.0 mg/kg.

Excluded were patients having autoimmune disease history or systemic immunosuppression. Germline CDR1 is MNHEY and CDR2 is SVGAGI. The CDR3 sequence is 14 residues long. V lost 8 bases, J lost 7 bases, and 10 bases stayed unmatched. Measured with immunoSEQ multiplex PCR; TCRdb has only the in-frame clones, and not every one. Counted here are tens of thousands of clones, around 80% occurring once; the ten biggest clones make up about 1.9%. The chain links TRBV6-5 to TRBJ2-1; the match to TRBD2 covers 8 bases. This receptor was obtained from an adult with an advanced solid tumor such as melanoma, head and neck, liver or kidney cancer. The sample in question was CD4+ or CD8+ T cells sorted from blood, obtained in a trial of the OX40 agonist ivuxolimab. CDR3: CASLGSGSANEQFF. The CDR3 bases are TGTGCCAGCTTGGGCAGCGGGAGCGCAAATGAGCAGTTCTTC.